This T cell receptor beta chain was observed in a study of human T cells and chemical hapten exposure. This clonotype was counted ten times or more. The time point is: patch test 3, about 24 weeks after DPC sensitization. This sample's treatment: therapeutic diphenylcyclopropenone sensitization with weekly scalp DPC. The CDR3 contains 14 residues. V gave up 5 bases and J gave up 2 bases; unmatched junction bases: 1. Looked up from germline, CDR1 is DFQATT and CDR2 is SNEGSKA (reference sequence). Each cDNA molecule in the library carried unique molecular identifiers. Via MiXCR, TCRdb re-called the RACE reads, giving one row per CDR3 protein. The table records about 82,000 distinct CDR3 sequences, 10% to 15% of them present only once.

The sample was whole blood, taken in connection with sensitization to the hapten diphenylcyclopropenone (DPC). The chain has TRBV20-1 and TRBJ2-3, with 13 nucleotides matching TRBD2. The sequence was collected from a woman aged 45 to 65 with alopecia areata. Some clones in this sample may be carry-over from other donors' samples. DNA for the CDR3: TGCAGTGCTGGGACTAGCGGGATCACAGATACGCAGTATTTT. This sequence encodes CSAGTSGITDTQYF.